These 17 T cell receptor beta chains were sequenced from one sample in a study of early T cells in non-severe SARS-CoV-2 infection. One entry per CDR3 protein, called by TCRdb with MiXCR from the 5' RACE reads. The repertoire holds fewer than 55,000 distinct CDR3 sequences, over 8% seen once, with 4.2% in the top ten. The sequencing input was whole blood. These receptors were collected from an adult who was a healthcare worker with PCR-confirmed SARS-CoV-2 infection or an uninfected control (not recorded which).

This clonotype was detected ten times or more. CDR3 protein: CASSLRGSSETQYF. The CDR3 nucleotides are TGTGCCAGCAGCTTAAGAGGGTCGAGTGAGACCCAGTACTTC. V is TRBV11-1 and J is TRBJ2-5; possibly TRBD2 for D (5 bases). CDR1 and CDR2 from the germline V gene are SGHAT and FQDESV (reference sequence). Trimming took off 2 bases at V and 5 bases at J, with 12 bases between the two ends. The length of the CDR3 is 14 residues.

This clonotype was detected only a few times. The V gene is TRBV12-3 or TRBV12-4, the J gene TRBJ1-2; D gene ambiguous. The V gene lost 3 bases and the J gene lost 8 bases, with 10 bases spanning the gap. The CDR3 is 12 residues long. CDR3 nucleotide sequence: TGTGCCAGCAGTTTGATCGGTATGGGCTACACCTTC. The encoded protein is CASSLIGMGYTF.

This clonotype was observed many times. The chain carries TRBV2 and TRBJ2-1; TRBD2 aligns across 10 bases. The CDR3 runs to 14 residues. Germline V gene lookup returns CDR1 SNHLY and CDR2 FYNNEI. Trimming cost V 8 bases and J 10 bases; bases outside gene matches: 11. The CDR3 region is CASSPSGSVKEQFF. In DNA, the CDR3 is TGTGCCAGCTCCCCTAGCGGGAGTGTTAAAGAGCAGTTCTTC.

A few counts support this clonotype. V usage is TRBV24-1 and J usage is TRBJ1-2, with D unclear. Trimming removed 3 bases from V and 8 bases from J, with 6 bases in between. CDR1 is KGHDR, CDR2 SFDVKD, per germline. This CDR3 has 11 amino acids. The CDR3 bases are TGTGCCACCAGTGATGGTTGGGGCTACACCTTC. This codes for CATSDGWGYTF.

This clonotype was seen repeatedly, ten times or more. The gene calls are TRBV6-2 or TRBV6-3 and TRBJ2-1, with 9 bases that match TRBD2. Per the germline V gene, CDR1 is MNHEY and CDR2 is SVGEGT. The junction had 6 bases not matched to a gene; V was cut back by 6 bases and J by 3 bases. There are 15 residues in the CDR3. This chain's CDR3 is CASRLFSGSYNEQFF. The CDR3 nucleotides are TGTGCCAGCAGACTGTTTAGCGGGAGCTACAATGAGCAGTTCTTC.

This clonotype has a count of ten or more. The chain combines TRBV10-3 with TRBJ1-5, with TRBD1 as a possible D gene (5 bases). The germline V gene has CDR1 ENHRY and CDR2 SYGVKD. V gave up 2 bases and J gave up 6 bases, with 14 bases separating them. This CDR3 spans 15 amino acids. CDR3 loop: CAISEAGAGSQPQHF. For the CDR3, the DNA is TGTGCCATCAGTGAGGCTGGGGCTGGTAGTCAGCCCCAGCATTTT.

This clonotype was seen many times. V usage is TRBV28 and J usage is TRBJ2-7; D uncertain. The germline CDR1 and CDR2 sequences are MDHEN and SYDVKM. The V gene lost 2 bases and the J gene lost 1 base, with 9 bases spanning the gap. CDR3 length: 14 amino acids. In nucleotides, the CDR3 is TGTGCCAGCAGTTTACCAGCCGGGTCCTACGAGCAGTACTTC. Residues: CASSLPAGSYEQYF.

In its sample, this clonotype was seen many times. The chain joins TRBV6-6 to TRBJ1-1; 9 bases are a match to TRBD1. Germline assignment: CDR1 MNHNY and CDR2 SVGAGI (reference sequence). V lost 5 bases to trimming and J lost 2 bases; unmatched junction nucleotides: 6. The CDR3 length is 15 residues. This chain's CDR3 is CASSNTQGANTEAFF. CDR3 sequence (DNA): TGTGCCAGCAGTAACACACAGGGGGCAAACACTGAAGCTTTCTTT.

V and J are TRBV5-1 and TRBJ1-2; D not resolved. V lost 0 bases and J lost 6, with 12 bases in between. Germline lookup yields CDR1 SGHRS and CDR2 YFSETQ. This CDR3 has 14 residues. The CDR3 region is CASSLEGRPHGYTF. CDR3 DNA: TGCGCCAGCAGCTTGGAGGGCCGACCCCATGGCTACACCTTC.

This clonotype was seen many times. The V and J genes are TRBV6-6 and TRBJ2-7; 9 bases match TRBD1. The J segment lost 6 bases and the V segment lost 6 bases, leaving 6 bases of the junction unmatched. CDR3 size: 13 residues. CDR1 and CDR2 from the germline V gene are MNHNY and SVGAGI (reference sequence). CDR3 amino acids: CASSRGTGSEQYF. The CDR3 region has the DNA TGTGCCAGCAGCCGCGGGACAGGGTCCGAGCAGTACTTC.

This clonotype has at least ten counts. CDR3 in DNA: TGTGCCAGCAGCCAAGATTTGGCGCTAGCGTACTTC. The encoded protein is CASSQDLALAYF. The chain couples TRBV3-1 to TRBJ2-5; weak D call: TRBD2 (5 bases). V lost 0 bases to trimming and J lost 13 bases, with 12 bases between them. The CDR3 has 12 residues. CDR1 LGHDT and CDR2 YNNKEL come from the germline V gene (reference sequence).

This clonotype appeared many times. CDR3 coding DNA: TGTGCCACCCAGCGCCCCCCGGGCGAGCAGTACTTC. Translated: CATQRPPGEQYF. The genes are TRBV30 and TRBJ2-7; D unresolved. The CDR3 sequence is 12 residues long. Trimming shortened V by 8 bases and J by 6 bases, and 17 bases separated the two germline ends. Germline V gene lookup returns CDR1 GTSNPN and CDR2 SVGIG (reference sequence).

CDR3 in amino acids: CASSTPRANEQFF. Written as DNA, the CDR3 is TGCGCCAGCAGCACCCCCAGGGCGAATGAGCAGTTCTTC. The rearrangement links TRBV4-3 to TRBJ2-1; D possibly corresponds to TRBD1 (5 bases). Germline values: CDR1 LGHNA, CDR2 YSLEER. The CDR3 loop spans 13 amino acids. With 5 bases removed from V and 7 bases from J, the gap between germline ends came to 12 bases.

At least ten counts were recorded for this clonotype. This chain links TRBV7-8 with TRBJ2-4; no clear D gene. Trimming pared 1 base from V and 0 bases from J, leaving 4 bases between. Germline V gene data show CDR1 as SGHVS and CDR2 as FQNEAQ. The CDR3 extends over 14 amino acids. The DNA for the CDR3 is TGTGCCAGCAGCTTAGGACTAGCCAAAAACATTCAGTACTTC. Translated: CASSLGLAKNIQYF.

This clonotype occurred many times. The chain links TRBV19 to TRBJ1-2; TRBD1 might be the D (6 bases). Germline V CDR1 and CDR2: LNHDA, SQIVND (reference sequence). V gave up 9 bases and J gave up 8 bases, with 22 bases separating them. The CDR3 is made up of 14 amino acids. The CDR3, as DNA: TGTGCCAGCACAACCGTAACAGGGATTGAGGGCTACACCTTC. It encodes CASTTVTGIEGYTF.

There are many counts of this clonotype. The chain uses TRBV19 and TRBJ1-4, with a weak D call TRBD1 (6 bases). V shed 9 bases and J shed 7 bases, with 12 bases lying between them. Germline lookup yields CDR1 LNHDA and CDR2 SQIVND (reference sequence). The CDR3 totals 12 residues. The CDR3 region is CASRDRSEKLFF. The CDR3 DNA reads TGTGCCAGCCGCGACAGGAGTGAAAAACTGTTTTTT. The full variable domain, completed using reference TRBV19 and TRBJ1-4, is DGGITQSPKYLFRKEGQNVTLSCEQNLNHDAMYWYRQDPGQGLRLIYYSQIVNDFQKGDIAEGYSVSREKKESFPLTVTSAQKNPTAFYLCASRDRSEKLFFGSGTQLSVL.

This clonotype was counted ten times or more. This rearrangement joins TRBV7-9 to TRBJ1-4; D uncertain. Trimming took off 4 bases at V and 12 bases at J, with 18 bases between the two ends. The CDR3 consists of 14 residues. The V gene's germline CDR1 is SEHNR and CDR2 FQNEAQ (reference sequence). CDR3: CASSSRGTPGELFF. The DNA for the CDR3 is TGTGCCAGCAGCTCGCGCGGAACCCCAGGTGAACTGTTTTTT. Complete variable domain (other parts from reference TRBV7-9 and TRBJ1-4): DTGVSQNPRHKITKRGQNVTFRCDPISEHNRLYWYRQTLGQGPEFLTYFQNEAQLEKSRLLSDRFSAERPKGSFSTLEIQRTEQGDSAMYLCASSSRGTPGELFFGSGTQLSVL.